A single sample gave rise to the 26 T cell receptor beta chains below, sequenced in a study of blood T cells in healthy people across ages. PCR was performed a second time for 7 to 11 cycles using a sample-barcoded 5' primer and a J-beta primer mix. TCRdb re-called the 5' RACE reads with MiXCR, one entry per CDR3 protein. The table lists roughly 700,000 distinct CDR3 sequences, 25% of them singletons, with under 10% in the top ten. A further study also used this sample, focusing on T cells of mothers and their children.

Sequences were obtained from blood. The receptor source for this set is a boy aged 5-17 years in good health.

This clonotype appeared once. The chain couples TRBV4-1 to TRBJ2-1, with no clear D. Deletions cut 0 bases from V and 2 bases from J, with 11 bases between. The CDR3 is made up of 16 amino acids. Germline V gene sequence: CDR1 MGHRA, CDR2 YSYEKL. The CDR3 loop reads CASSQDGEFPYNEQFF. Here the CDR3 DNA reads TGCGCCAGCAGCCAAGATGGAGAATTCCCCTACAATGAGCAGTTCTTC.

The chain is built from TRBV15 and TRBJ1-6; D remains ambiguous. The germline CDR1 and CDR2 sequences are LNHNV and YYDKDF (reference sequence). The CDR3 consists of 16 residues. V gave up 0 bases and J gave up 0 bases, with 6 bases separating them. The CDR3 loop is CATSRDGTSYNSPLHF. The CDR3 coding sequence is TGTGCCACCAGCAGAGATGGTACCTCCTATAATTCACCCCTCCACTTT.

This clonotype appeared a few times. The CDR3 region is CSASEGEEFGETQYF. As DNA, the CDR3 is TGCAGTGCCTCGGAGGGGGAGGAATTTGGAGAGACCCAGTACTTC. The J gene is TRBJ2-5, the V gene TRBV20-1; D possibly uses TRBD1 or TRBD2 (6 bases each). V was trimmed by 6 bases and J by 4 bases, leaving 21 bases between them. CDR1 is DFQATT, CDR2 SNEGSKA, per germline (reference sequence). The CDR3 length is 15 residues.

This clonotype was picked up a small number of times. The V gene is TRBV29-1, the J gene TRBJ2-2, with 9 bases identical to TRBD1. Germline CDR1 and CDR2: SQVTM and ANQGSEA. CDR3 length equals 14 residues. V shed 7 bases and J 2 bases; nucleotides not matched to a gene: 5. The CDR3 DNA is TGCAGCGCCCTGGACAGGGGAAACACCGGGGAGCTGTTTTTT. It encodes CSALDRGNTGELFF.

V is TRBV25-1 and J is TRBJ2-7, with unresolved D. Germline V gene data show CDR1 as MGHDK and CDR2 as SYGVNS. CDR3 size: 13 residues. V gave up 1 base and J gave up 5 bases, with 9 bases separating them. The CDR3 region has the DNA TGTGCCAGCAGTGAATTTGGCAGCCACGAGCAGTACTTC. Translated, it gives CASSEFGSHEQYF.

The chain couples TRBV20-1 to TRBJ2-3; 8 bases are shared with TRBD2. Germline V CDR1 and CDR2: DFQATT, SNEGSKA (reference sequence). J lost 6 bases, V lost 3 bases, and 2 bases had no gene match. The CDR3 has 12 amino acids. The CDR3 nucleotides are TGCAGTGCTAGCGGGAGGGAGGATACGCAGTATTTT. Amino acid sequence: CSASGREDTQYF.

This clonotype was recorded only once. The chain is built from TRBV28 and TRBJ1-5, with D possibly matching TRBD1 (5 bases). The CDR3 length is 15 residues. CDR1 is MDHEN and CDR2 is SYDVKM in the germline V gene. V lost 7 bases to trimming and J lost 5 bases, with 18 bases between them. DNA for the CDR3: TGTGCCAGCACCCACCACGGCAGGGCGGATCAGCCCCAGCATTTT. Its translation: CASTHHGRADQPQHF.

The chain recombines TRBV4-1 with TRBJ2-5; 8 bases line up with TRBD2. The junction had 9 bases not matched to a gene; V was cut back by 4 bases and J by 5 bases. CDR1 and CDR2 from the germline V gene are MGHRA and YSYEKL. This CDR3 has 15 residues. CDR3 loop: CASSPMRPGGETQYF. The DNA of the CDR3 is TGCGCCAGCAGCCCGATGAGGCCGGGGGGGGAGACCCAGTACTTC.

This clonotype appeared a few times. The V gene is TRBV6-5, the J gene TRBJ2-3, with 10 nucleotides matching TRBD2. V lost 2 bases to trimming and J lost 0 bases; unmatched junction nucleotides: 11. Looked up from germline, CDR1 is MNHEY and CDR2 is SVGAGI. The CDR3 is 19 residues long. CDR3 nucleotides: TGTGCCAGCAGTTACCCTAGCGGGGGCTATGACACTAGCACAGATACGCAGTATTTT. Translation gives CASSYPSGGYDTSTDTQYF.

Concerning this clonotype: One end of the junction does not line up with germline, which may come from a read error. The CDR3 DNA reads as TGTGTCAGCAGTCCCGCATGGGAGCTACCAAGCAATCAGCCCCAGCATTTT. This gives the protein CVSSPAWELPSNQPQHF. This chain joins TRBV27 and TRBJ1-5; D unresolved. CDR1 is MNHEY, CDR2 SMNVEV, per germline (reference sequence). CDR3 size: 17 residues.

The sample holds a few counts of this clonotype. This sequence joins TRBV27 and TRBJ2-2; TRBD1 aligns across 9 bases. CDR1 is MNHEY, CDR2 SMNVEV, per germline (reference sequence). CDR3 length: 15 residues. With 8 bases clipped from V and 1 base from J, the junction kept 5 bases outside the gene matches. CDR3 coding DNA: TGTGCCAGCGCCCGACAGGGGGGGAACACCGGGGAGCTGTTTTTT. It codes for CASARQGGNTGELFF.

The chain combines TRBV20-1 with TRBJ2-5, with TRBD1 matching over 10 bases. The better agreement between TRBJ2-7 and the DNA end casts doubt on the J call. CDR3 size: 14 residues. Germline V lookup: CDR1 DFQATT, CDR2 SNEGSKA (reference sequence). The CDR3 protein is CSANARDRGYEQYF. Here the CDR3 DNA reads TGCAGTGCCAACGCCCGGGACAGGGGTTACGAGCAGTACTTC.

The chain employs TRBV10-3 and TRBJ1-4; possible D gene TRBD1, 6 bases. CDR3 size: 12 residues. Germline V lookup: CDR1 ENHRY, CDR2 SYGVKD. V lost 6 bases to trimming and J lost 5 bases, with 7 bases between them. This chain's CDR3 is CAIRDSNEKLFF. The CDR3 DNA sequence: TGTGCCATCAGGGACAGCAATGAAAAACTGTTTTTT.

A single count supports this clonotype. The chain recombines TRBV6-6 with TRBJ2-7; D gene unclear. Germline CDR1 is MNHNY and CDR2 is SVGAGI (reference sequence). Trimming pared 7 bases from V and 3 bases from J, leaving 10 bases between. The CDR3 length is 12 residues. In DNA form, the CDR3 reads TGTGCCAGCACCTCGGCGCACTACGAGCAGTACTTC. Residues: CASTSAHYEQYF.

The J gene is TRBJ2-7, the V gene TRBV3-1; D gene uncertain. V dropped 4 bases and J dropped 6 bases, with 10 bases sitting between them. This CDR3 has 12 amino acids. CDR1 LGHDT and CDR2 YNNKEL come from the germline V gene (reference sequence). The CDR3 loop reads CASSPRASEQYF. In DNA form, the CDR3 reads TGTGCCAGCAGCCCCAGAGCTTCCGAGCAGTACTTC.

This clonotype was detected only a few times. This chain uses TRBV2 with TRBJ2-5; TRBD2 is a possible D gene (5 bases). V lost 7 bases and J 3 bases, leaving 18 bases between the germline ends. Germline lookup yields CDR1 SNHLY and CDR2 FYNNEI. This CDR3 has 15 residues. CDR3: CASIPGVWGEETQYF. For the CDR3, the DNA is TGTGCCAGCATCCCTGGGGTCTGGGGAGAAGAGACCCAGTACTTC.

The V and J genes are TRBV10-3 and TRBJ1-1; 9 bases map to TRBD1. The CDR3 extends over 17 amino acids. V was pared by 7 bases and J by 1 base, with 13 bases of the junction left unmatched. Per the germline V gene, CDR1 is ENHRY and CDR2 is SYGVKD. DNA of the CDR3: TGTGCCATCACCAGGACAGGGGCACTACTCCAGAACACTGAAGCTTTCTTT. Translation gives CAITRTGALLQNTEAFF.

The chain links TRBV7-2 to TRBJ1-1; no clear D gene. The germline V and J ends were trimmed by 1 base and 5 bases, with 14 bases remaining between them. This CDR3 region has 15 residues. From germline, CDR1 is SGHTA and CDR2 FQGNSA. The CDR3 loop reads CASSLGFLLVTEAFF. The CDR3 nucleotides are TGTGCCAGCAGCTTAGGGTTCCTCCTGGTGACTGAAGCTTTCTTT.

The gene calls are TRBV20-1 and TRBJ2-5, with 8 bases matching TRBD2. Trimming removed 1 base from V and 5 bases from J; junction bases left unmatched: 9. This CDR3 spans 15 amino acids. In germline, CDR1 is DFQATT, CDR2 SNEGSKA (reference sequence). The CDR3 nucleotides are TGCAGTGCTAGAGGTCCACGGGGGGGCCTTGAGACCCAGTACTTC. This translates into CSARGPRGGLETQYF.

The chain combines TRBV6-6 with TRBJ2-3; 8 nucleotides align to TRBD1. Germline V lookup: CDR1 MNHNY, CDR2 SVGAGI (reference sequence). V lost 7 bases to trimming and J lost 5 bases; unmatched junction nucleotides: 11. The CDR3 has 15 amino acids. The CDR3 DNA is TGTGCCAGCATCTACAGGGGGGCGGAGGTAGATACGCAGTATTTT. Amino acid sequence: CASIYRGAEVDTQYF.

There are many counts of this clonotype. This chain links TRBV7-3 with TRBJ2-1; D is unresolved. Germline-derived CDR1 and CDR2 are SGHTA and FQGTGA. The CDR3 runs 13 residues. V was shortened by 5 bases and J by 4 bases, with 9 bases between the two germline ends. CDR3 in amino acids: CASSSRVYNEQFF. CDR3 bases: TGTGCCAGCAGCAGCCGGGTTTACAATGAGCAGTTCTTC.

The chain joins TRBV29-1 to TRBJ2-5, with 9 bases fitting TRBD2. CDR3 length: 15 amino acids. The germline CDR1 and CDR2 sequences are SQVTM and ANQGSEA. V trimming: 3 bases; J trimming: 4 bases; junction bases outside the gene matches: 9. The CDR3 DNA sequence: TGCAGCGTTGACGATAGCGGGAGAGGTAGAGAGACCCAGTACTTC. Residues: CSVDDSGRGRETQYF. The whole variable domain, filled in from reference TRBV29-1 and TRBJ2-5, reads SAVISQKPSRDICQRGTSLTIQCQVDSQVTMMFWYRQQPGQSLTLIATANQGSEATYESGFVIDKFPISRPNLTFSTLTVSNMSPEDSSIYLCSVDDSGRGRETQYFGPGTRLLVL.

The chain uses TRBV7-9 and TRBJ1-2; 8 nucleotides line up with TRBD1. Germline loops: CDR1 SEHNR, CDR2 FQNEAQ (reference sequence). V dropped 6 bases and J dropped 5; count of bases not matched to a gene: 11. CDR3 length: 15 residues. The CDR3 DNA reads as TGTGCCAGCAGGATTACGACAGGGGAGGGGTATGGCTACACCTTC. Protein product: CASRITTGEGYGYTF.

Only a few counts were recorded for this clonotype. The J gene is TRBJ2-1, the V gene TRBV7-8; no clear D gene. V was shortened by 3 bases and J by 6 bases, with 6 bases between the two germline ends. The V gene's germline CDR1 is SGHVS and CDR2 FQNEAQ. This CDR3 is 12 amino acids long. The CDR3 nucleotides are TGTGCCAGCAGCTTCGCTACCAATGAGCAGTTCTTC. The encoded protein is CASSFATNEQFF.

The rearrangement uses TRBV6-1 and TRBJ1-4; D call uncertain. The CDR3 is made up of 19 amino acids. Trimming stripped 0 bases from V and 8 bases from J, with 25 bases between. Germline V lookup: CDR1 MNHNS, CDR2 SASEGT. The chain's CDR3 is CASSEAGVGRYSGREKLFF. CDR3 bases: TGTGCCAGCAGTGAAGCGGGAGTCGGGCGATACAGCGGCCGAGAAAAACTGTTTTTT.

The chain uses TRBV28 and TRBJ2-5, with TRBD1 identical over 11 bases. CDR1 is MDHEN, CDR2 SYDVKM, per germline. V was pared by 7 bases and J by 4 bases, with 8 bases of the junction left unmatched. The CDR3 spans 15 residues. The CDR3 DNA follows: TGTGCCAGCAAAGGACAGGGGGCAGGGCTAGAGACCCAGTACTTC. This sequence encodes CASKGQGAGLETQYF. Full variable domain (outside the CDR3, taken from reference TRBV28 and TRBJ2-5): DVKVTQSSRYLVKRTGEKVFLECVQDMDHENMFWYRQDPGLGLRLIYFSYDVKMKEKGDIPEGYSVSREKKERFSLILESASTNQTSMYLCASKGQGAGLETQYFGPGTRLLVL.